The 9 T cell receptor beta chains in this list originate from one sample, sequenced in a study of blood T cell repertoires in COVID-19. Repertoires were generated with immunoSEQ multiplex PCR, while TCRdb's copy carries only in-frame clones and drops some. The data show about 290,000 clones, around 90% seen once. Source material: PBMCs or T cells enriched from blood (not recorded which). These receptors were collected from a woman aged 40-49 years who had recovered from COVID-19.

This chain uses TRBV2 with TRBJ1-1, with a tentative D call TRBD1 (5 bases). Deletions cut 8 bases from V and 1 base from J, with 14 bases between. CDR1 and CDR2 (germline): SNHLY, FYNNEI. The CDR3 has 14 residues. The CDR3 coding sequence is TGTGCCAGCCTCGTGTTCGGGGGGAACACTGAAGCTTTCTTT. Translation gives CASLVFGGNTEAFF.

V and J are TRBV25-1 and TRBJ2-1, with D possibly matching TRBD1 (6 bases). The V end was cut by 4 bases, the J end by 6 bases, with 13 bases between. The CDR3 loop spans 14 amino acids. Germline CDR1 MGHDK, CDR2 SYGVNS. CDR3 loop: CASSGSSGANEQFF. DNA for the CDR3: TGTGCCAGCAGTGGCTCTTCAGGGGCCAATGAGCAGTTCTTC.

The chain is built from TRBV6-5 and TRBJ1-2; 8 bases are a match to TRBD1. CDR3 length equals 14 residues. The J segment lost 4 bases and the V segment lost 6 bases, leaving 7 bases of the junction unmatched. Germline V CDR1 and CDR2: MNHEY, SVGAGI. The CDR3 here is CASSPGQVRYGYTF. In DNA, the CDR3 is TGTGCCAGCAGCCCGGGACAGGTCCGCTATGGCTACACCTTC.

This clone was observed a handful of times. The chain carries TRBV19 and TRBJ2-1; D not certain. This CDR3 contains 13 residues. Germline assignment: CDR1 LNHDA and CDR2 SQIVND (reference sequence). V lost 1 base to trimming and J lost 5 bases, with 6 bases between them. DNA of the CDR3: TGTGCCAGTAGTATAGTGGCCAACAATGAGCAGTTCTTC. Amino acids: CASSIVANNEQFF.

This chain uses TRBV11-2 with TRBJ2-3; D call uncertain. Trimming shortened V by 5 bases and J by 0 bases, and 12 bases separated the two germline ends. The CDR3 runs to 15 residues. Germline CDR1 and CDR2: SGHAT and FQNNGV. This CDR3 reads CASSPTRLSTDTQYF. Written as DNA, the CDR3 is TGTGCCAGCAGCCCCACCAGACTTAGCACAGATACGCAGTATTTT.

The chain recombines TRBV29-1 with TRBJ2-7, with D possibly matching TRBD2 (7 bases). Germline V gives CDR1 SQVTM, CDR2 ANQGSEA. V was shortened by 4 bases and J by 4 bases, with 14 bases between the two germline ends. There are 13 residues in the CDR3. The CDR3 DNA follows: TGCAGCGTTGTATCAGGGAGGGGGTACGAGCAGTACTTC. It is translated as CSVVSGRGYEQYF.

The V call is TRBV19, the J call TRBJ1-5; TRBD1 matches 7 bases. Germline V gives CDR1 LNHDA, CDR2 SQIVND (reference sequence). The CDR3 consists of 14 residues. J gave up 2 bases and V 5 bases, and 3 bases lay outside the gene matches. CDR3 residues: CASSEDRGNQPQHF. Written as DNA, the CDR3 is TGTGCCAGTAGTGAAGACAGGGGCAATCAGCCCCAGCATTTT. The full variable domain, rest sourced from reference TRBV19 and TRBJ1-5, is DGGITQSPKYLFRKEGQNVTLSCEQNLNHDAMYWYRQDPGQGLRLIYYSQIVNDFQKGDIAEGYSVSREKKESFPLTVTSAQKNPTAFYLCASSEDRGNQPQHFGDGTRLSIL.

The chain couples TRBV2 to TRBJ1-4; D is unclear. Germline V lookup: CDR1 SNHLY, CDR2 FYNNEI. The V and J ends lost 4 bases and 6 bases respectively, with 3 bases between them. There are 11 residues in the CDR3. The CDR3 DNA follows: TGTGCCAGCAGTGTCTATGAAAAACTGTTTTTT. Translated, it gives CASSVYEKLFF.

This chain links TRBV5-1 with TRBJ1-1; D uncertain. CDR3 length: 16 amino acids. Trimming stripped 0 bases from V and 1 base from J, with 13 bases between. CDR1 SGHRS and CDR2 YFSETQ come from the germline V gene. CDR3 sequence reads: CASSLDLRVRNTEAFF. The CDR3 DNA follows: TGCGCCAGCAGCTTGGATCTTCGGGTTCGGAACACTGAAGCTTTCTTT.